This TCR beta chain was captured in a study of blood T cells in healthy people across ages. The CDR3 consists of 13 residues. Germline values: CDR1 SQVTM, CDR2 ANQGSEA. Trimming shortened V by 4 bases and J by 8 bases, and 12 bases separated the two germline ends. Per sample, no less than 5 micrograms of total RNA were extracted. Overall study results and limits: The unknown donor CMV status may have confounded expanded clonotype changes.

With a J-beta primer mix and a sample-barcoded 5' primer, a second PCR ran about 6 to 11 cycles. Each cDNA molecule, via a template-switch adaptor with 12 random nucleotides, was tagged. One entry per CDR3 protein, called by TCRdb with MiXCR from the 5' RACE reads. Among 950,000 to 1,200,000 distinct CDR3 sequences listed, under 40% were seen once. A few counts support this clonotype. What it binds is not known. The specimen was blood. This sequence joins TRBV29-1 and TRBJ1-6; weak D call: TRBD1 (6 bases). The receptor was derived from a man younger than 30 in good health. The CDR3 sequence is CSVADRSDSPLHF. The DNA for the CDR3 is TGCAGCGTTGCGGACAGATCGGATTCACCCCTCCACTTT.